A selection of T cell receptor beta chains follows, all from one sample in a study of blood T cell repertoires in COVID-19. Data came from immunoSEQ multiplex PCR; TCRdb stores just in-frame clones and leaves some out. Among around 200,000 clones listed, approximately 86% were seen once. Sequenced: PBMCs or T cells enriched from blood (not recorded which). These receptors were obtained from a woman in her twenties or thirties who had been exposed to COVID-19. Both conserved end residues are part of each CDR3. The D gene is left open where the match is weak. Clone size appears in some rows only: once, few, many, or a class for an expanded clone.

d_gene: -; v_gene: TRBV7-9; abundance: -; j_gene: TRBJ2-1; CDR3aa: CASSASRNEQFF; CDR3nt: TGTGCCAGCAGCGCTAGTCGGAATGAGCAGTTCTTC
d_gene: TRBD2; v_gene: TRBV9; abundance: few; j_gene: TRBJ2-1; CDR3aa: CASSPGTSGGAYNEQFF; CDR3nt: TGTGCCAGCAGCCCCGGGACTAGCGGGGGGGCCTACAATGAGCAGTTCTTC
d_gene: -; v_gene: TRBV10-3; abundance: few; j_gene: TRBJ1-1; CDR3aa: CAISESTGGAFF; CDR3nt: TGTGCCATCAGTGAGTCTACGGGGGGAGCTTTCTTT
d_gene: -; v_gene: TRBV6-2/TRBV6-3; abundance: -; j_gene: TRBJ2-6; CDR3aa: CASSKVRVGGANVLTF; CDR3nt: TGTGCCAGCAGTAAGGTCCGGGTTGGTGGGGCCAACGTCCTGACTTTC
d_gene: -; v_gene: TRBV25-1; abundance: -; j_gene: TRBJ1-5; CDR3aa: CASNQRSEPQHF; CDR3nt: TGTGCCAGCAATCAAAGGAGTGAGCCCCAGCATTTT
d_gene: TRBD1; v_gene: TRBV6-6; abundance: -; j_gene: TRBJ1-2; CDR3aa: CASSYPQGEDGYTF; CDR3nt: TGTGCCAGCAGTTACCCCCAGGGGGAAGATGGCTACACCTTC
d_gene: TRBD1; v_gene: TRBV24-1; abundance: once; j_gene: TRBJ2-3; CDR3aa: CATSRTGQGADTQYF; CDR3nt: TGTGCCACCAGCCGGACAGGACAGGGCGCAGATACGCAGTATTTT
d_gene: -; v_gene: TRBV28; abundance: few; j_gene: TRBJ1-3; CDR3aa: CASSFDTIYF; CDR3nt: TGTGCCAGCAGCTTCGACACCATATATTTT
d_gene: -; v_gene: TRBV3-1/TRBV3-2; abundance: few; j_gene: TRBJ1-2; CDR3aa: CASSQEGQGWYGYTF; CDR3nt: TGTGCCAGCAGCCAAGAGGGGCAGGGATGGTATGGCTACACCTTC
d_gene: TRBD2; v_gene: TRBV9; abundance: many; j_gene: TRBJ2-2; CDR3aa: CASSVGLAGGDTGELFF; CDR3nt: TGTGCCAGCAGCGTAGGACTAGCGGGGGGAGACACCGGGGAGCTGTTTTTT
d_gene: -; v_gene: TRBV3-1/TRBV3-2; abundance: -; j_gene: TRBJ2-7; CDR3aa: CASSNSPGGDEQYF; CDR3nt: TGTGCCAGCAGCAACTCTCCCGGGGGTGACGAGCAGTACTTC
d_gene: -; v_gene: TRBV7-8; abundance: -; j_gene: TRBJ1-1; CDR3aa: CASSPGTRGAFF; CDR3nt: TGTGCCAGCAGCCCCGGGACTCGGGGAGCTTTCTTT
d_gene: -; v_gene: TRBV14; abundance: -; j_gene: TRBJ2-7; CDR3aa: CASSQDLEYEQYF; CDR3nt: TGTGCCAGCAGCCAAGATTTAGAATACGAGCAGTACTTC
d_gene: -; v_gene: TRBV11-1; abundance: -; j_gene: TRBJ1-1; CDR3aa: CASSFGRQAATEAFF; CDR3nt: TGTGCCAGCAGCTTTGGGAGACAGGCAGCCACTGAAGCTTTCTTT
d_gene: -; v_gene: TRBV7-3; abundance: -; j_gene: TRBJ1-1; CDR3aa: CASSRDGRGIYEAFF; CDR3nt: TGTGCCAGCAGCCGTGATGGCAGGGGTATTTATGAAGCTTTCTTT
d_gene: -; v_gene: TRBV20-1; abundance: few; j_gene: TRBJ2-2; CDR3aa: CSASPGSGELFF; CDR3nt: TGCAGTGCTAGTCCCGGGTCCGGGGAGCTGTTTTTT
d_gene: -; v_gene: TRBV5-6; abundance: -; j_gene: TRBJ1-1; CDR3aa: CASSSNKGHWNTEAFF; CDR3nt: TGTGCCAGCAGCTCCAACAAAGGACACTGGAACACTGAAGCTTTCTTT
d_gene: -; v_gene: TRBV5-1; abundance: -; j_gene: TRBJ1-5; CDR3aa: CASRPGTSSNQPQHF; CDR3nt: TGCGCCAGCAGACCCGGGACATCTAGCAATCAGCCCCAGCATTTT
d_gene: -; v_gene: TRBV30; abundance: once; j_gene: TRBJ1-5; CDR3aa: CAWSGGSSSNQPQHF; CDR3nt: TGTGCCTGGAGTGGGGGCAGCTCAAGCAATCAGCCCCAGCATTTT
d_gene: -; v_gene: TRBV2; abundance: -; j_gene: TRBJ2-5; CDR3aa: CASSEGHRQETQYF; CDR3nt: TGTGCCAGCAGTGAAGGTCACAGACAAGAGACCCAGTACTTC